What follows is one T cell receptor beta chain and its context. CDR1 and CDR2 from the germline V gene are SGHNT and YYREEE (reference sequence). The CDR3 runs 13 residues. With 0 bases clipped from V and 6 bases from J, the junction kept 3 bases outside the gene matches. This entry is derived from a study of blood T cell repertoires in COVID-19. The repertoire was sequenced with immunoSEQ multiplex PCR; TCRdb's copy has only in-frame clones and lacks some. In the table there are some 130,000 clones, 80% to 90% of which are singletons. The material sequenced was peripheral blood. The chain has TRBV5-4 and TRBJ2-7, with TRBD2 identical over 7 bases. The receptor's source is a man between 60 and 70 years old with active or convalescent COVID-19. The CDR3 here is CASSLGREFEQYF. Written as DNA, the CDR3 is TGTGCCAGCAGCTTGGGGCGGGAGTTCGAGCAGTACTTC.